These 16 T cell receptor beta chains came from one sample sequenced in a study of cytomegalovirus exposure and HLA in healthy donors. 13 Jbeta primers and 60 Vbeta primers were used for the PCR. Clones were read by immunoSEQ multiplex PCR, and TCRdb kept only the in-frame ones, dropping some. The sample has under 100,000 clones, approximately 70% seen once. Input material: PBMCs. The receptor source for this set is a woman aged 45 to 65 in good health and CMV-seropositive.

DNA of the CDR3: TGCGCCAGCAGCCATCTCAACCGGGATTTGGGGAATGAGCAGTTCTTC. It codes for CASSHLNRDLGNEQFF. The rearrangement links TRBV4-3 to TRBJ2-1, with a tentative D call TRBD2 (5 bases). V was shortened by 3 bases and J by 7 bases, with 19 bases between the two germline ends. The germline CDR1 and CDR2 sequences are LGHNA and YSLEER. The CDR3 extends over 16 amino acids.

The chain uses TRBV6-5 and TRBJ2-5, with a tentative D call TRBD1 (5 bases). Per the germline V gene, CDR1 is MNHEY and CDR2 is SVGAGI. The CDR3 covers 14 residues. The V and J ends lost 3 bases and 1 base respectively, with 9 bases between them. The CDR3 DNA sequence: TGTGCCAGCAGTTATAGGGGCTTCCAAGAGACCCAGTACTTC. As protein: CASSYRGFQETQYF.

The chain has TRBV10-2 and TRBJ2-1, with TRBD1 matching over 9 bases. The CDR3 covers 15 residues. CDR1 WSHSY and CDR2 SAAADI come from the germline V gene. V gave up 6 bases and J gave up 5 bases; unmatched junction bases: 8. DNA of the CDR3: TGCGCCAGCAGGTTGGACAGGGGACAGGACAATGAGCAGTTCTTC. Amino acid sequence: CASRLDRGQDNEQFF.

This clone was counted once. This chain links TRBV5-6 with TRBJ2-1, with a possible D match to TRBD1 (6 bases). Germline assignment: CDR1 SGHDT and CDR2 YYEEEE. This CDR3 has 14 amino acids. V was shortened by 0 bases and J by 4 bases, with 8 bases between the two germline ends. Written as DNA, the CDR3 is TGTGCCAGCAGCTTGGATCAGGGGTACAATGAGCAGTTCTTC. Its translation is CASSLDQGYNEQFF.

This chain links TRBV30 with TRBJ1-4, with D perhaps matching TRBD1 (5 bases). The CDR3 consists of 13 residues. Trimming left V 3 bases short and J 13 bases short, with 18 bases between. CDR1 and CDR2 from the germline V gene are GTSNPN and SVGIG (reference sequence). CDR3 loop: CAWRTGGVPVLFF. The DNA of the CDR3 is TGTGCCTGGAGGACGGGGGGTGTACCGGTACTGTTTTTT.

The chain links TRBV9 to TRBJ2-3; a possible D gene is TRBD2 (5 bases). This CDR3 spans 14 amino acids. CDR1 is SGDLS and CDR2 is YYNGEE in the germline V gene. V was shortened by 4 bases and J by 14 bases, with 23 bases between the two germline ends. The CDR3 DNA follows: TGTGCCAGCAGCAGGAATAGCGAAATAACCCTAGGGTATTTT. Encoded protein: CASSRNSEITLGYF.

This clone appeared a few times. V usage is TRBV6-5 and J usage is TRBJ1-5; TRBD1 matches 8 bases. This CDR3 spans 14 amino acids. After removal of 6 bases from V and 6 bases from J, the junction contained 7 bases not matched to a gene. Germline assignment: CDR1 MNHEY and CDR2 SVGAGI. The CDR3 DNA reads as TGTGCCAGCAGACCGACCGACAGGGGTCAGCCCCAGCATTTT. This translates into CASRPTDRGQPQHF.

Of note for this clone: Within the sample, other DNA sequences also encode this same CDR3. The rearrangement joins TRBV2 to TRBJ2-5; 10 nucleotides agree with TRBD1. V lost 8 bases to trimming and J lost 5 bases; unmatched junction nucleotides: 8. Germline assignment: CDR1 SNHLY and CDR2 FYNNEI. This CDR3 comprises 14 residues. CDR3 sequence reads: CASSRDRGRETQYF. The CDR3, as DNA: TGTGCCAGCTCGAGGGACAGGGGCCGGGAGACCCAGTACTTC. Full variable domain (missing parts from reference TRBV2 and TRBJ2-5): EPEVTQTPSHQVTQMGQEVILRCVPISNHLYFYWYRQILGQKVEFLVSFYNNEISEKSEIFDDQFSVERPDGSNFTLKIRSTKLEDSAMYFCASSRDRGRETQYFGPGTRLLVL.

The chain carries TRBV7-9 and TRBJ2-1; tentatively, D is TRBD2 (6 bases). CDR3 size: 15 residues. CDR1 and CDR2 from the germline V gene are SEHNR and FQNEAQ (reference sequence). The V end was cut by 5 bases, the J end by 3 bases, with 14 bases between. The DNA for the CDR3 is TGTGCCAGCAGCCCCAATACCGGGAGCTACAATGAGCAGTTCTTC. This sequence encodes CASSPNTGSYNEQFF.

This clone was seen a handful of times. The rearrangement uses TRBV11-2 and TRBJ1-2; the D is unclear. Trimming removed 3 bases from V and 3 bases from J, with 5 bases in between. The CDR3 consists of 12 residues. The germline CDR1 and CDR2 sequences are SGHAT and FQNNGV. CDR3 sequence: CASSFPDYGYTF. CDR3 DNA sequence: TGTGCCAGCAGCTTTCCGGACTATGGCTACACCTTC.

Of note for this clone: The DNA is omitted, as the CDR3 cannot be located on it reliably, and the CDR3 follows TCRdb's listing. This chain connects TRBV28 to TRBJ2-2; the table names TRBD1, a call not compared with the DNA. 17 amino acids form the CDR3, both terminal residues included. From germline, CDR1 is MDHEN and CDR2 SYDVKM. Here the CDR3 reads CASSTSNRGRFSGELFF.

This rearrangement joins TRBV4-1 to TRBJ1-1, with a weak D call TRBD1 (6 bases). The CDR3 length is 17 residues. The V end was cut by 1 base, the J end by 1 base, with 16 bases between. Germline V gene lookup returns CDR1 MGHRA and CDR2 YSYEKL. CDR3 coding DNA: TGCGCCAGCAGCCAAGTGTTCAGGGGACCATCGAACACTGAAGCTTTCTTT. Amino acid sequence: CASSQVFRGPSNTEAFF.

This chain uses TRBV19 with TRBJ2-5; the D is unclear. This CDR3 comprises 12 residues. With 5 bases removed from V and 2 bases from J, the gap between germline ends came to 6 bases. Germline CDR1 and CDR2: LNHDA and SQIVND (reference sequence). The CDR3 DNA reads TGTGCCAGTAGTTTCCGTCAAGAGACCCAGTACTTC. Its translation: CASSFRQETQYF. Full variable domain (missing parts from reference TRBV19 and TRBJ2-5): DGGITQSPKYLFRKEGQNVTLSCEQNLNHDAMYWYRQDPGQGLRLIYYSQIVNDFQKGDIAEGYSVSREKKESFPLTVTSAQKNPTAFYLCASSFRQETQYFGPGTRLLVL.

This clone appeared a single time. The rearrangement links TRBV12-5 to TRBJ2-2; 11 bases fit TRBD2. Germline-derived CDR1 and CDR2 are LGHNT and FRNRAP. The trim removed 3 bases at V and 4 bases at J, leaving 7 bases unmatched. The CDR3 totals 17 residues. CDR3 nucleotides: TGTGCTAGTGGTTTCCTCCGACTAGCGGGGAGCACCGGGGAGCTGTTTTTT. Translated, it gives CASGFLRLAGSTGELFF.

The chain combines TRBV10-3 with TRBJ2-7; possibly TRBD1 for D (6 bases). Per the germline V gene, CDR1 is ENHRY and CDR2 is SYGVKD. This CDR3 is built from 14 residues. V lost 8 bases and J lost 3, with 17 bases in between. CDR3 region: CAIAEGTGNYEQYF. CDR3 coding DNA: TGTGCCATCGCAGAGGGAACAGGGAACTACGAGCAGTACTTC.

The J gene is TRBJ2-2, the V gene TRBV6-1; D is perhaps TRBD1 (5 bases). Germline CDR1 is MNHNS and CDR2 is SASEGT. V lost 5 bases and J 0 bases, leaving 10 bases between the germline ends. This CDR3 contains 15 residues. The DNA of the CDR3 is TGTGCCAGCAGTTCACCCAGGGCGAACACCGGGGAGCTGTTTTTT. Protein sequence: CASSSPRANTGELFF.